The source of this T cell receptor beta chain is a study of T cell changes during pregnancy in multiple sclerosis. Data came from immunoSEQ multiplex PCR; TCRdb stores just in-frame clones and leaves some out. Counted here are some 62,000 clones, 92% occurring once; the ten biggest clones make up roughly 2.5%. The CDR3 is 13 amino acids. Germline lookup yields CDR1 MGHRA and CDR2 YSYEKL. The germline V and J ends were trimmed by 1 base and 7 bases, with 11 bases remaining between them. This receptor was identified in a female donor in good health, enrolled as a control in a pregnancy study. V gene TRBV4-1 combines with J gene TRBJ2-7; the D gene is possibly TRBD2 (6 bases). The specimen was peripheral blood, collected in the second trimester of pregnancy. CDR3 sequence (DNA): TGCGCCAGCAGCCAAGTGATGGAGGGGGAGCAGTACTTC. Translation gives CASSQVMEGEQYF.